This TCR beta chain was captured by sequencing in a study of T cells in Graves' hyperthyroidism and ophthalmopathy. This clonotype was seen many times. Its cognate antigen is unknown. Points from the study as a whole: Also found in blood were most expanded thyroid clonotypes above 0.001. Classification by a 13 V-J model distinguished ophthalmopathy from stable hyperthyroidism.

Trimming stripped 3 bases from V and 8 bases from J, with 16 bases between. Germline CDR1 is LGHDT and CDR2 is YNNKEL (reference sequence). The CDR3 length is 14 residues. The CDR3 regions of TCR beta were amplified from RNA transcripts. HTBI primers were used for first-round RT-PCR of the TCR CDR3. TCRdb used MiXCR to reprocess the multiplex PCR reads, holding one entry per CDR3 protein. The sample yields a few hundred thousand distinct CDR3 sequences, approximately 16% seen once. The sample taken for sequencing was blood. This chain joins TRBV3-1 and TRBJ1-1; no clear D gene. The source of this sequence is a middle-aged woman with Graves' ophthalmopathy. This CDR3 reads CASSQTRQTPEAFF. In DNA, the CDR3 is TGTGCCAGCAGCCAGACCAGACAAACGCCGGAAGCTTTCTTT.